The source of this T cell receptor beta chain is a study of blood T cell repertoires in COVID-19 (dated by TCRdb to about 2020). About the full investigation: Collaborator samples came from the United States, Italy and Spain and covered acute and convalescent phases of COVID-19. The prospective study material was composed of cDNA or gDNA derived from T cells, B-cell-depleted T cells, or PBMCs. Subjects who had been exposed to COVID-19, were actively infected with it, or had recovered from it provided the deeply sampled blood TCRbeta repertoires that made up the dataset. A freely available public database, intended as a resource for researchers studying the immune response to SARS-CoV-2, is where the repertoires were released. Samples came from the ongoing ImmuneRACE study (first 160 participants) plus 1,254 subjects from 6 global collaborators. A de-identified subject ID, COVID-19 status, age in years and sex were almost always included in the sample metadata. HLA class I and class II types, where available, came from metadata supplied by the sample provider rather than from assay-based typing.

TCRbeta CDR3 regions were amplified from genomic DNA by means of the immunoSEQ Assay, a bias-controlled multiplex PCR. The paper's processing steps were these. The number of nucleated cells in each sample was estimated by amplification of reference gene primers within the assay. Sequence reads were collapsed and filtered to measure the absolute abundance of every unique TCRbeta CDR3 rearrangement. For each sample, productive Simpson clonality was calculated as the square root of Simpson's diversity index across productive rearrangements. This immuneACCESS table, as held by TCRdb, lists in-frame sequences with V and J called but not all clones. Of the missing ones, under half trace to an unresolved V gene in checked studies; the others have no known cause. V and J calls plus clone size are reproduced from that table; the DNA served to infer D and trimming. The sample profile shows 390,000 or so clones; 87% of them were found once. More than 9% of the sample is in the top ten clones.

Comments on this clone: Its antigen is not yet known. No qualities accompany the bases; no much larger clone lies one base away.

At one collaborating source in Seattle, patients were enrolled during active infection and were followed longitudinally through the course of disease. The collaborating institutions used their own protocols to collect whole blood in K2EDTA tubes. For TCRbeta analysis, collaborators shipped samples as frozen whole blood, isolated PBMCs, or DNA extracted from either of those sample types. The germline V gene provides CDR1 SGHRS and CDR2 YFSETQ. Trimming takes 7 bases from V and 5 bases from J, and the germline ends sit 16 bases apart. The cysteine opens and the phenylalanine closes a CDR3 of 13 amino acids. Of all the DNA, just the CDR3 is kept, 39 bases in frame from base 1. General conclusions and limits of the study: The amount of clinical and demographic metadata varied by source and participant and was provided uncurated.

Material: peripheral blood. The TCR originated in a woman in her 30s with COVID-19, enrolled during active disease. The V and J segments used are TRBV5-1 and TRBJ2-7, and perhaps TRBD1 as D gene, on 6 matching bases. The CDR3 protein sequence reads: CASGRWGQDEQYF. The bases are TGCGCCAGCGGACGATGGGGACAAGACGAGCAGTACTTC.